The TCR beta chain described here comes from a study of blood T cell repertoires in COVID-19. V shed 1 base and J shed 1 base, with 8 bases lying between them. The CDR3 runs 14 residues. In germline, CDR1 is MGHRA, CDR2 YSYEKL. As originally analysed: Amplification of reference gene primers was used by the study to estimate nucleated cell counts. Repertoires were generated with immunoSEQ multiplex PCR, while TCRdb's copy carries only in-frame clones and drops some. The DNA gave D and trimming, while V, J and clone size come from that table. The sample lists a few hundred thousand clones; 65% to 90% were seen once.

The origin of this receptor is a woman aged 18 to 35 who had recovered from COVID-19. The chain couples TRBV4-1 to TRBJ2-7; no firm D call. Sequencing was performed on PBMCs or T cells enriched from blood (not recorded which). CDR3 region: CASSQVQVSYEQYF. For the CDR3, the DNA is TGCGCCAGCAGCCAAGTCCAGGTATCCTACGAGCAGTACTTC.